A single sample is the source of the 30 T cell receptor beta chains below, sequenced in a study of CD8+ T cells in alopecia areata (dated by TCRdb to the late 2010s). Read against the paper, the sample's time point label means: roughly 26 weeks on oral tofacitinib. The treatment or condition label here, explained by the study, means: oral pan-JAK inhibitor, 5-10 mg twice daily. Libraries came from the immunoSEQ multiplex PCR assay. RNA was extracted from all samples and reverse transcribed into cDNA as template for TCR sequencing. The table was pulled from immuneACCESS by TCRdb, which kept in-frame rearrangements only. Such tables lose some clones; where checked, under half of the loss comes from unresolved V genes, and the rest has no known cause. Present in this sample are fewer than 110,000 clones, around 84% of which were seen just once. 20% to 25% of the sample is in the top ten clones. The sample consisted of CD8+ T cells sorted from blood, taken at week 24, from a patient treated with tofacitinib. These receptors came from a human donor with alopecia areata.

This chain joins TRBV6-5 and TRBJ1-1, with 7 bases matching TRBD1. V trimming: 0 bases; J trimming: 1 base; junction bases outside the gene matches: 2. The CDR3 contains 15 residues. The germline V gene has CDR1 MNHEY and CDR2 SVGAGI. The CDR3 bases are TGTGCCAGCAGTTACTCCAGGGGGGGGAACACTGAAGCTTTCTTT. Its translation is CASSYSRGGNTEAFF.

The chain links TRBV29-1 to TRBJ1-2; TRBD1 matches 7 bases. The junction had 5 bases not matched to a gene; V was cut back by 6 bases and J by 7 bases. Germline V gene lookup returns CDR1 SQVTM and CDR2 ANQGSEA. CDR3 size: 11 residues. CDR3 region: CSVTGKGGYTF. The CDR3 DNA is TGCAGCGTGACAGGGAAGGGTGGCTACACCTTC.

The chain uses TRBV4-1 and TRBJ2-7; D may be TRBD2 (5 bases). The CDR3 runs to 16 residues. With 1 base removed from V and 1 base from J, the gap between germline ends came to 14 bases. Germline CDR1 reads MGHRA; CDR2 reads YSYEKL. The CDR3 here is CASSQVVGVGSYEQYF. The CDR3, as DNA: TGCGCCAGCAGCCAAGTGGTGGGAGTCGGATCCTACGAGCAGTACTTC.

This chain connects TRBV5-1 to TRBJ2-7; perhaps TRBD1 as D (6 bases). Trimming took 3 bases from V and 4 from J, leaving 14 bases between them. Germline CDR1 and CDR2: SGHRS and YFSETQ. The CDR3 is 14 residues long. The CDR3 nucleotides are TGCGCCAGCAGCTCCGGAACAGGGATTTACGAGCAGTACTTC. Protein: CASSSGTGIYEQYF. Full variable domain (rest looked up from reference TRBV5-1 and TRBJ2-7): KAGVTQTPRYLIKTRGQQVTLSCSPISGHRSVSWYQQTPGQGLQFLFEYFSETQRNKGNFPGRFSGRQFSNSRSEMNVSTLELGDSALYLCASSSGTGIYEQYFGPGTRLTVT.

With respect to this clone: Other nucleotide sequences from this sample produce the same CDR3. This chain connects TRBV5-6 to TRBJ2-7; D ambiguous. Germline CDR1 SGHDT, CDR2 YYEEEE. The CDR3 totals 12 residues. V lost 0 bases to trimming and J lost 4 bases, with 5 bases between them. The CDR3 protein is CASSLGDYEQYF. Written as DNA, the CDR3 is TGTGCCAGCAGCTTGGGAGATTACGAGCAGTACTTC.

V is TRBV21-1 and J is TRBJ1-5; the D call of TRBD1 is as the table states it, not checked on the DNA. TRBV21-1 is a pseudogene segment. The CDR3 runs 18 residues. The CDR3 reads CASSKATEGRGLHQPQHF. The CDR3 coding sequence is TGTGCCAGCAGCAAAGCAACCGAGGGCAGGGGGCTCCATCAGCCCCAGCATTTT.

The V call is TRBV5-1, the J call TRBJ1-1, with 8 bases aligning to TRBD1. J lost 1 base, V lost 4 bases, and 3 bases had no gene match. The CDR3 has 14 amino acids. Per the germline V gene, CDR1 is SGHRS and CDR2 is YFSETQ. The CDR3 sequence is CASSPGTGNTEAFF. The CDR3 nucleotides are TGCGCCAGCAGCCCCGGGACAGGGAACACTGAAGCTTTCTTT.

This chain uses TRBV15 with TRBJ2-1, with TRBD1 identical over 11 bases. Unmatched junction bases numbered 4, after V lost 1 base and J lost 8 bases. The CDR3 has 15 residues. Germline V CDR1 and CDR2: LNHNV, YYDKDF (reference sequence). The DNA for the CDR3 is TGTGCCACCAGCAGAGGGGACAGGGGGATGGATGAGCAGTTCTTC. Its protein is CATSRGDRGMDEQFF.

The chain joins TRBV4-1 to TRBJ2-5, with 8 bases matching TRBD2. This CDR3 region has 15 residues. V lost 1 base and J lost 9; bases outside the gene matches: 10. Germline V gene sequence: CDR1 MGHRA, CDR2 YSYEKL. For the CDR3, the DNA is TGCGCCAGCAGCCAAGTCCCGGGGGGGTGGGAGGCCCAGTACTTC. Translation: CASSQVPGGWEAQYF.

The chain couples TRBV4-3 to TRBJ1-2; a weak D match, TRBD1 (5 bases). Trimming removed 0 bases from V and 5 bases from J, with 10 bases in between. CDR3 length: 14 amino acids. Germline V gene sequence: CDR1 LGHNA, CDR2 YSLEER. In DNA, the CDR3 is TGCGCCAGCAGCCAAGATGCAGGGCCATATGGCTACACCTTC. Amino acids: CASSQDAGPYGYTF.

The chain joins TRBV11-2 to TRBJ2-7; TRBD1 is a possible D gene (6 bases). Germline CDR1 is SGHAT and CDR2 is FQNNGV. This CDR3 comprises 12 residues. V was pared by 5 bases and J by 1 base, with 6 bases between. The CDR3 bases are TGTGCCAGCAGCGGGACATCCTACGAGCAGTACTTC. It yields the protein CASSGTSYEQYF. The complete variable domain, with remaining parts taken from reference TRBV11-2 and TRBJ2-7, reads EAGVAQSPRYKIIEKRQSVAFWCNPISGHATLYWYQQILGQGPKLLIQFQNNGVVDDSQLPKDRFSAERLKGVDSTLKIQPAKLEDSAVYLCASSGTSYEQYFGPGTRLTVT.

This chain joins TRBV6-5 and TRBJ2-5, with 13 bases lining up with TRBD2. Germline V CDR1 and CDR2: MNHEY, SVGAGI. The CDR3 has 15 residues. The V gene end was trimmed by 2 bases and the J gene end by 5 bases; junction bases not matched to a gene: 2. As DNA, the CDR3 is TGTGCCAGCAGTTACCCGACTAGCGGGGGGGAGACCCAGTACTTC. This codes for CASSYPTSGGETQYF.

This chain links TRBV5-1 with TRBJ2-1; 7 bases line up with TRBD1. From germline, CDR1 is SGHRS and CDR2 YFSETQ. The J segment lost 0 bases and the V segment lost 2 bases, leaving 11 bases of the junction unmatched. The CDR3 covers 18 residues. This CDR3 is CASSLRGGGMSSYNEQFF. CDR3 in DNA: TGCGCCAGCAGCTTAAGAGGGGGCGGTATGAGCTCCTACAATGAGCAGTTCTTC. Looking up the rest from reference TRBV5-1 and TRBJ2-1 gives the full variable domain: KAGVTQTPRYLIKTRGQQVTLSCSPISGHRSVSWYQQTPGQGLQFLFEYFSETQRNKGNFPGRFSGRQFSNSRSEMNVSTLELGDSALYLCASSLRGGGMSSYNEQFFGPGTRLTVL.

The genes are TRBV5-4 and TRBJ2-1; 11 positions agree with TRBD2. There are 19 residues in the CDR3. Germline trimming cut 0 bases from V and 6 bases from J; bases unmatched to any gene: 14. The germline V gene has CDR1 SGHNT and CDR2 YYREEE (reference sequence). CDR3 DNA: TGTGCCAGCAGCTTGGGGCGGGAACTAGCGGGGGCCAAGGGCAATGAGCAGTTCTTC. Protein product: CASSLGRELAGAKGNEQFF.

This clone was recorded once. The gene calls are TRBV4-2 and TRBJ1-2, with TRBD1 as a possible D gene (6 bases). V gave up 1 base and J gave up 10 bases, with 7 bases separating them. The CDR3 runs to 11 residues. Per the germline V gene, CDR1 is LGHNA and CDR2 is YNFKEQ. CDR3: CASSQGQAYTF. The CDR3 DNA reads TGTGCCAGCAGCCAAGGACAGGCCTACACCTTC.

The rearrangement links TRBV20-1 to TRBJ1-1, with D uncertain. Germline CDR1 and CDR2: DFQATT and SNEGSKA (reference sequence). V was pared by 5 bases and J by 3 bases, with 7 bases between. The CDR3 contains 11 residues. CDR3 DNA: TGCAGTGCTCAGCAATACACTGAAGCTTTCTTT. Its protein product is CSAQQYTEAFF.

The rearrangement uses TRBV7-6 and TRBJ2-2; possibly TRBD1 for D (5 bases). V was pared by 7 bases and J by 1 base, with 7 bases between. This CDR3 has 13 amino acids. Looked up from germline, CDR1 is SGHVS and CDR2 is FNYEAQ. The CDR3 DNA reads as TGTGCCAGCAAAGGGGAGAACACCGGGGAGCTGTTTTTT. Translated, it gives CASKGENTGELFF. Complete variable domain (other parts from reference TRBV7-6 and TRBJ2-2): GAGVSQSPRYKVTKRGQDVALRCDPISGHVSLYWYRQALGQGPEFLTYFNYEAQQDKSGLPNDRFSAERPEGSISTLTIQRTEQRDSAMYRCASKGENTGELFFGEGSRLTVL.

This CDR3 is CASSTANYEQYF. CDR3 coding DNA: TGTGCCAGCTCCACAGCCAACTACGAGCAGTACTTC. V is TRBV27 and J is TRBJ2-7; no firm D call. Trimming shortened V by 8 bases and J by 3 bases, and 11 bases separated the two germline ends. The CDR3 consists of 12 residues. Germline V gene lookup returns CDR1 MNHEY and CDR2 SMNVEV (reference sequence).

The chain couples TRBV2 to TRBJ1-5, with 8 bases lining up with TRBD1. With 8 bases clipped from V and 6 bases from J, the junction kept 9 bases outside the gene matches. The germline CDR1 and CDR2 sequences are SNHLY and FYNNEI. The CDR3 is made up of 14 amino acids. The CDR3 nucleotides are TGTGCCAGCGAATTAGGACAGGGTCTTCAGCCCCAGCATTTT. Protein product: CASELGQGLQPQHF. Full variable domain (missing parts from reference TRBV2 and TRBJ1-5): EPEVTQTPSHQVTQMGQEVILRCVPISNHLYFYWYRQILGQKVEFLVSFYNNEISEKSEIFDDQFSVERPDGSNFTLKIRSTKLEDSAMYFCASELGQGLQPQHFGDGTRLSIL.

The CDR3, as DNA: TGTGCCAGCAGCCCGGCCGGGCCCGGTGGGCCCCAGCATTTT. It yields the protein CASSPAGPGGPQHF. This sequence joins TRBV27 and TRBJ1-5, with D unresolved. Trimming pared 6 bases from V and 9 bases from J, leaving 18 bases between. CDR3 size: 14 residues. Per germline, CDR1 MNHEY and CDR2 SMNVEV (reference sequence).

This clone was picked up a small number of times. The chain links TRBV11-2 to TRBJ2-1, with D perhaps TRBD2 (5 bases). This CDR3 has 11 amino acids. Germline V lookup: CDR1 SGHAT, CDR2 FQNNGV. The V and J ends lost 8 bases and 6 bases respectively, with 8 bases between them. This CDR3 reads CASLASNEQFF. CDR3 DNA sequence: TGTGCCAGCCTAGCTTCCAATGAGCAGTTCTTC. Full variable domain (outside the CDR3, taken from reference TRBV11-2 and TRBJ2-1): EAGVAQSPRYKIIEKRQSVAFWCNPISGHATLYWYQQILGQGPKLLIQFQNNGVVDDSQLPKDRFSAERLKGVDSTLKIQPAKLEDSAVYLCASLASNEQFFGPGTRLTVL.

The CDR3 region has the DNA TGCAGCGTTGATTTGGTAATAGGAGCTGGGGCCAACGTCCTGACTTTC. This gives the protein CSVDLVIGAGANVLTF. The chain recombines TRBV29-1 with TRBJ2-6; D uncertain. Trimming removed 3 bases at V and 2 bases at J, with 14 bases between. This CDR3 contains 16 residues. Germline V gene data show CDR1 as SQVTM and CDR2 as ANQGSEA.

The CDR3: CASSPPGTGWNEQYF. Written as DNA, the CDR3 is TGTGCCAGCAGCCCCCCCGGGACAGGGTGGAACGAGCAGTACTTC. J is TRBJ2-7 and V is TRBV7-8; TRBD1 matches 9 bases. The length of the CDR3 is 15 residues. Germline V gene sequence: CDR1 SGHVS, CDR2 FQNEAQ. J lost 5 bases, V lost 5 bases, and 10 bases had no gene match.

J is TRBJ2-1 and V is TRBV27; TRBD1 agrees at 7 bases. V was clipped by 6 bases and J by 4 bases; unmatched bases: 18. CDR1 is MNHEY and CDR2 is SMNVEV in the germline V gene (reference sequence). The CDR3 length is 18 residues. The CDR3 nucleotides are TGTGCCAGCAGCCCCCTGGATGTCCGGGACAGAGTATACAATGAGCAGTTCTTC. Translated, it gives CASSPLDVRDRVYNEQFF.

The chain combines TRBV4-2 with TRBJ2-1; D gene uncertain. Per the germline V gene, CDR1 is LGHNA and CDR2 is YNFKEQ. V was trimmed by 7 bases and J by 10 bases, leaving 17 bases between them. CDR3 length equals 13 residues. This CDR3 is CASTPESSGEQFF. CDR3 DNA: TGTGCCAGCACCCCCGAGTCCTCCGGGGAGCAGTTCTTC.

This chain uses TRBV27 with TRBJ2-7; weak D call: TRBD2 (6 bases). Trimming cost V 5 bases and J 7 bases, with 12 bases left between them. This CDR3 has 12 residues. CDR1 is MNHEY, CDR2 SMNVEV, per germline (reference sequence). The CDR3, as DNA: TGTGCCAGCAGTCTAAATCGGGAGGAGCAGTACTTC. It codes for CASSLNREEQYF.

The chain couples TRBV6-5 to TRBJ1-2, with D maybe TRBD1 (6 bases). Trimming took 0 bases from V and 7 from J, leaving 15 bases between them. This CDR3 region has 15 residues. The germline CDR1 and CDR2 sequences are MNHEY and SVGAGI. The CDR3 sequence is CASSYSIGGGSGYTF. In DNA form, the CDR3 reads TGTGCCAGCAGTTACTCGATTGGTGGGGGCAGTGGCTACACCTTC.

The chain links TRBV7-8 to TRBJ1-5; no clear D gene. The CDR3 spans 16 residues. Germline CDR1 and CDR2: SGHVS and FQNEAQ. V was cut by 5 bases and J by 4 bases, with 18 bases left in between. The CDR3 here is CASSHGRVIRNQPQHF. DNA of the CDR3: TGTGCCAGCAGCCACGGACGGGTTATAAGGAATCAGCCCCAGCATTTT. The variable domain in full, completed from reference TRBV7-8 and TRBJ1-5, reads GAGVSQSPRYKVAKRGQDVALRCDPISGHVSLFWYQQALGQGPEFLTYFQNEAQLDKSGLPSDRFFAERPEGSVSTLKIQRTQQEDSAVYLCASSHGRVIRNQPQHFGDGTRLSIL.

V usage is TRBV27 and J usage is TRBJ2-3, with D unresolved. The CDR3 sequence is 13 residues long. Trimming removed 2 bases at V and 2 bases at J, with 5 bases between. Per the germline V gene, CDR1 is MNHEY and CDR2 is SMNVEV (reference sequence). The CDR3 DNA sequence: TGTGCCAGCAGTTTAGGAGACACAGATACGCAGTATTTT. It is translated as CASSLGDTDTQYF.

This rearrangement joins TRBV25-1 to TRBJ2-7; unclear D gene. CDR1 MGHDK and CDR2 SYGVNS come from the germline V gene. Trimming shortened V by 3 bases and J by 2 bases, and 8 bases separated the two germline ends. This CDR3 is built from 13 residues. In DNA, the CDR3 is TGTGCCAGCAGTGAGGGAATGGCCTACGAGCAGTACTTC. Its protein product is CASSEGMAYEQYF.